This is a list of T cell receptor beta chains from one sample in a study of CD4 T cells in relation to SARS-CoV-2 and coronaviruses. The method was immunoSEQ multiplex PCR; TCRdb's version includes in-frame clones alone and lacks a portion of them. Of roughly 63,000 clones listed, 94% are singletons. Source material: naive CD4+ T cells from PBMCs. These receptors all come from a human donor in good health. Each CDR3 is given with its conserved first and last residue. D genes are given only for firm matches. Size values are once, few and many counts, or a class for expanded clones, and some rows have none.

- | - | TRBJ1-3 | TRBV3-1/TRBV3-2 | TGTGCCAGCAGCCAAGTCAGCAGGGCTCTCTCTGGAAACACCATATATTTT | CASSQVSRALSGNTIYF
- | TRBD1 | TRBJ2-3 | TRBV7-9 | TGTGCCAGCAGCCCACAGGGGAGAGGCACAGATACGCAGTATTTT | CASSPQGRGTDTQYF
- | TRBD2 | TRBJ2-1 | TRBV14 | TGTGCCAGCAGCCAAGAGACGAGTCTAGCGGGGGACAATGAGCAGTTCTTC | CASSQETSLAGDNEQFF
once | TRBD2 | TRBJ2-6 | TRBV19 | TGTGCCAGTAGTATTCAGGCGGGAGGGGGATCCGGGGCCAACGTCCTGACTTTC | CASSIQAGGGSGANVLTF
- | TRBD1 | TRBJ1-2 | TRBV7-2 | TGTGCCAGCAGCTCCTTATTACTACAGGGGCGCCAGTATGGCTACACCTTC | CASSSLLLQGRQYGYTF
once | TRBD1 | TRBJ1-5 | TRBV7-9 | TGTGCCAGCAGCCCGACAGGGGATGGTAGCAATCAGCCCCAGCATTTT | CASSPTGDGSNQPQHF
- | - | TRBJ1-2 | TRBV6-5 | TGTGCCAGCAGTTACTCGAGGCCAGGCAACTATGGCTACACCTTC | CASSYSRPGNYGYTF
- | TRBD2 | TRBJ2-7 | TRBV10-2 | TGCGCCAGCAGTCAAACTAGCGGTTCCTACGAGCAGTACTTC | CASSQTSGSYEQYF
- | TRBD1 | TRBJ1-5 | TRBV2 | TGTGCCAGCAGTGGGGGACAGGAGGGTCAGCCCCAGCATTTT | CASSGGQEGQPQHF
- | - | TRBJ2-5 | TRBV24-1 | TGTGCCACCAGTGATTGGCGACAGCAAGAGACCCAGTACTTC | CATSDWRQQETQYF
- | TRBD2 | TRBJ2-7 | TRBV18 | TGTGCCAGCTCACCGAGCCGGGAGGGCCTTTCCTACGAGCAGTACTTC | CASSPSREGLSYEQYF
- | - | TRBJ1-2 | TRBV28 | TGTGCCAGCAGTTTGCCTAAGACCTCCTATGGCTACACCTTC | CASSLPKTSYGYTF
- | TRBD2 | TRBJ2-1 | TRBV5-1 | TGCGCCAGCAGCCAGCTCGGAGCGGGAGGAACCAATGAGCAGTTCTTC | CASSQLGAGGTNEQFF
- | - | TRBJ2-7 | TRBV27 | TGTGCCAGCAGGCAAACAGGGTCGTCGTACGAGCAGTACTTC | CASRQTGSSYEQYF
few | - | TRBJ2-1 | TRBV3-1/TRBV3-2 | TGTGCCAGCAGCGAAGACGGTGTATATGAGCAGTTCTTC | CASSEDGVYEQFF
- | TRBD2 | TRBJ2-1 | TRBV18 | TGTGCCAGCTCGGACGGGACTAGCGCGCAGTTCTTC | CASSDGTSAQFF
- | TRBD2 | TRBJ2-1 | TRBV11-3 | TGTGCCAGCAGGGGCAGCGGGATTGAGGATGAGCAGTTCTTC | CASRGSGIEDEQFF
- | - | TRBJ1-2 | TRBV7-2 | TGTGCCAGCAGCTTAAACAGGGCTTATGGCTACACCTTC | CASSLNRAYGYTF
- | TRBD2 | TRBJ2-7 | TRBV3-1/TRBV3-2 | TGTGCCAGCAGCCAAGTCACTAGCGGGAGGGCGTGGATGACCTACGAGCAGTACTTC | CASSQVTSGRAWMTYEQYF
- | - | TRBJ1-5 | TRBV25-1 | TGTGCCAGCCAGGACCGAGGGAATAGCAATCAGCCCCAGCATTTT | CASQDRGNSNQPQHF
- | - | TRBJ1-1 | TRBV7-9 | TGTGCCAGCAGCTTACATTCAGCGAACACTGAAGCTTTCTTT | CASSLHSANTEAFF
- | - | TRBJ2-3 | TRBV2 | TGTGCCAGTTCACCGGAGGCCGGCAGCACAGATACGCAGTATTTT | CASSPEAGSTDTQYF
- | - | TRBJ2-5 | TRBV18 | TGTGCCAGCTCACCTAACCGACAGAGCCTACAAGAGACCCAGTACTTC | CASSPNRQSLQETQYF
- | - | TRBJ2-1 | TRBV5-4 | TGTGCCAGCAGCGTGGGGCAGGGGATAGGCAATGAGCAGTTCTTC | CASSVGQGIGNEQFF
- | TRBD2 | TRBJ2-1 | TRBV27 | TGTGCCAGCAGTTCATTGCTAGCGGGAGGGCCAAATGAGCAGTTCTTC | CASSSLLAGGPNEQFF
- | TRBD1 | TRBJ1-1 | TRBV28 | TGTGCCAGCAGTTCCCCAGGGGGGAACACTGAAGCTTTCTTT | CASSSPGGNTEAFF
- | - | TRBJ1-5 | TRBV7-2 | TGTGCCAGCAGCTTAGAACTGAACTACAATCAGCCCCAGCATTTT | CASSLELNYNQPQHF
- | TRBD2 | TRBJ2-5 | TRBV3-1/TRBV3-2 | TGTGCCAGCAGCCAACGGACTAGCGGGGGGGAGACCCAGTACTTC | CASSQRTSGGETQYF
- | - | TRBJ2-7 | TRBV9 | TGTGCCAGCGGGGTCGGGGGGCTCACCTACGAGCAGTACTTC | CASGVGGLTYEQYF
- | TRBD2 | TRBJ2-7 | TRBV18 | TGTGCCAGCTCGTACACAATAGCGGGAGGAATTTACGAGCAGTACTTC | CASSYTIAGGIYEQYF
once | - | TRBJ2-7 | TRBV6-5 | TGTGCCAGCAGGTATTCGGGGGCAGCATTGTACGAGCAGTACTTC | CASRYSGAALYEQYF
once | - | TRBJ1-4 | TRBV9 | TGTGCCAGCAGCGCGGAAGACAGCACCTATGAAAAACTGTTTTTT | CASSAEDSTYEKLFF
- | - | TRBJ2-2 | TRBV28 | TGTGCCAGCACAAGAGCCCAAGGTCCCGGGGAGCTGTTTTTT | CASTRAQGPGELFF
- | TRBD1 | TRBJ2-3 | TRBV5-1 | TGCGCCAGCAGCATGACAGGGGGCAAAGATACGCAGTATTTT | CASSMTGGKDTQYF
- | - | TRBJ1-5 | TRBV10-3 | TGTGCCATCAGTCCGCGGGACAACAAACAGCCCCAGCATTTT | CAISPRDNKQPQHF
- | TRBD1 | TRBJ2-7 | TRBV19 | TGTGCCAGTAGATACAGGGGGCTCGTCAACGAGCAGTACTTC | CASRYRGLVNEQYF
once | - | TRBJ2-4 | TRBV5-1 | TGCGCCAGCAGTTGGGCGGATACCTTAGCCAAAAACATTCAGTACTTC | CASSWADTLAKNIQYF
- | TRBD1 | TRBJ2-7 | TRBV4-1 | TGCGCCAGCAGCCAAACCGGGACAGGGGGCTACGAGCAGTACTTC | CASSQTGTGGYEQYF
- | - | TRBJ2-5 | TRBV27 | TGTGCCAGCAGTCGGGACCACTACGACCAGTACTTC | CASSRDHYDQYF
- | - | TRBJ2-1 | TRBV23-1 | TGCGCCAGCACCTCCCCGGTCGGCAGGGCCTACAATGAGCAGTTCTTC | CASTSPVGRAYNEQFF
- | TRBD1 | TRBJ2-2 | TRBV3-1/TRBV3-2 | TGTGCCAGCAGCCAAAGACGACTCGGGACAGGGGCTGAGTCCGGGGAGCTGTTTTTT | CASSQRRLGTGAESGELFF
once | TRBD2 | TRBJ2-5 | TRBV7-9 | TGTGCCAGCAGCTTAGACGTTATCGGGAGGCCAGAGACCCAGTACTTC | CASSLDVIGRPETQYF
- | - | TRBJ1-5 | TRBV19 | TGTGCCAGTAGTATAGTCGGGGCCCATCAGCCCCAGCATTTT | CASSIVGAHQPQHF
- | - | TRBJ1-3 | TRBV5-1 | TGCGCCAGCAGCTTAGTAGGGTTTGGAAACACCATATATTTT | CASSLVGFGNTIYF
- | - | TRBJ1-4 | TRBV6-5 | TGTGCCAGCAGTTACTCGAGGGAACCGGAAAAACTGTTTTTT | CASSYSREPEKLFF
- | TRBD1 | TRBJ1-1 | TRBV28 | TGTGCCAGCAGTCGGGACAGGGCAACTGAAGCTTTCTTT | CASSRDRATEAFF
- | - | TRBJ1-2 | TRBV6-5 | TGTGCCAGCAGTTTACAGGGCCCCTATGGCTACACCTTC | CASSLQGPYGYTF
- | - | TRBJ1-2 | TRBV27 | TGTGCCAGCAGTTCAGGGGTATCAAACTATGGCTACACCTTC | CASSSGVSNYGYTF